This T cell receptor beta chain was identified during a study of siplizumab effects on memory and regulatory T cells. Study-level points and caveats: Poor capture below about 10^-5 frequency left most alloreactive clones unmapped to unstimulated subsets. Reactions containing siplizumab showed mappable alloreactive CD4+ clones averaging 68.8% Treg-derived, versus 25% to 30% in controls. Naive T cells looked more diverse than memory cells, and they looked like major contributors to the alloresponse.

Around 9.2 x 10^4 TCR templates underwent assay in every sample. Measured with immunoSEQ multiplex PCR; TCRdb has only the in-frame clones, and not every one. The sample holds roughly 92,000 clones, 94% seen once. Concerning this clone: Its antigen is not identified.

Losses at the gene ends were 6 bases for V and 6 bases for J; bases not matched to a gene: 10. Germline V gene lookup returns CDR1 SEHNR and CDR2 FQNEAQ (reference sequence). The length of the CDR3 is 15 residues. The genes are TRBV7-9 and TRBJ1-1; 10 positions agree with TRBD1. Sample: non-Treg CD4+ T cells sorted from blood. This sequence was found in a human donor in good health. CDR3 coding DNA: TGTGCCAGCAGGACCGAGGGACAGGGGTTTGCTGAAGCTTTCTTT. This encodes CASRTEGQGFAEAFF.